This TCR beta chain was recovered during a study of T cells in Graves' hyperthyroidism and ophthalmopathy. About the research overall: Blood was drawn when the patient was first diagnosed and still untreated.

In this sample, this clonotype turned up many times. It was RNA transcripts that yielded the amplified TCR beta CDR3 regions. TCR CDR3 underwent first-round RT-PCR with the HTBI primer set. TCRdb itself ran the multiplex PCR reads through MiXCR, one entry per CDR3 protein. The profile covers nearly 600,000 distinct CDR3 sequences, with approximately 15% appearing a single time and roughly 7.1% taken by the ten largest. CDR1 is SGHRS and CDR2 is YFSETQ in the germline V gene. V dropped 6 bases and J dropped 1; count of bases not matched to a gene: 13. The CDR3 spans 16 residues. It was uncontrolled infection, other autoimmune disease, pregnancy or lactation that excluded patients. It was roughly 10 ml of fresh peripheral blood that supplied the PBMCs.

The clonotype originates from a woman aged 18-29 years with Graves' ophthalmopathy. Sequenced input: blood. The genes are TRBV5-1 and TRBJ2-7; TRBD2 matches at 7 bases. The CDR3 DNA follows: TGCGCCAGCACCAATTTGGGGGGGGACCCATCCTACGAGCAGTACTTC. Amino acid sequence: CASTNLGGDPSYEQYF.